The subject of this entry is one T cell receptor (beta chain). Profiled with immunoSEQ multiplex PCR; TCRdb holds only in-frame clones, not every one. There are about 24,000 clones in the sample; around 89% occur only once, and approximately 0.67% lies in the top ten. This specimen belongs to a study of T cell changes during pregnancy in multiple sclerosis. Germline assignment: CDR1 MNHEY and CDR2 SMNVEV (reference sequence). The ends were cut back, 5 bases at V and 1 base at J, with 11 bases in the middle. The CDR3 has 14 amino acids. The sequence derives from a female donor in good health, enrolled as a control in a pregnancy study. This sequence joins TRBV27 and TRBJ1-2; TRBD1 is a possible D gene (6 bases). The sequenced sample was CD4+ T cells from peripheral blood mononuclear cells, obtained in the first trimester of pregnancy. The DNA for the CDR3 is TGTGCCAGCAGTAGGGACATACTTAACTATGGCTACACCTTC. Its protein is CASSRDILNYGYTF.